A single sample gave rise to the 2 T cell receptor beta chains below, sequenced in a study of identifying expanded T cells in peripheral blood. Sequencing was performed with immunoSEQ multiplex PCR; in TCRdb, only in-frame clones are kept and a portion is missing. The sample lists just over 90,000 clones, 88% seen once, with 3.9% in the top ten. The sample was blood. These TCRs come from a person aged 18 to 75 in good health.

The CDR3 spells CASSLDLDRGTDTQYF. As DNA, the CDR3 is TGTGCCAGCAGTTTAGATTTGGACAGGGGCACAGATACGCAGTATTTT. The chain employs TRBV27 and TRBJ2-3; the match to TRBD1 covers 8 bases. The CDR3 extends over 16 amino acids. The germline V gene has CDR1 MNHEY and CDR2 SMNVEV (reference sequence). The V segment lost 2 bases and the J segment 1 base; nucleotides outside the gene matches: 5.

The J gene is TRBJ1-1, the V gene TRBV5-1; TRBD1 matches 7 bases. The germline gives CDR1 SGHRS, CDR2 YFSETQ. This CDR3 region has 17 residues. V was clipped by 0 bases and J by 3 bases; unmatched bases: 11. CDR3 amino acids: CASSLVGGGSEDTEAFF. The CDR3 bases are TGCGCCAGCAGCTTGGTAGGGGGCGGCTCCGAGGACACTGAAGCTTTCTTT.